The 14 T cell receptor beta chains given below trace back to one sample, sequenced in a study of OX40 agonist ivuxolimab in advanced cancers. Sequenced by immunoSEQ multiplex PCR; TCRdb stores in-frame clones only, minus some. The repertoire consists of some 82,000 clones, with 88% occurring once and the leading ten covering approximately 0.76%. This specimen was CD4+ or CD8+ T cells sorted from blood, taken in a trial of the OX40 agonist ivuxolimab. These receptors all stem from an adult with an advanced solid tumor such as melanoma, head and neck, liver or kidney cancer.

V gene TRBV5-1 combines with J gene TRBJ2-2; D call uncertain. CDR1 is SGHRS and CDR2 is YFSETQ in the germline V gene. The length of the CDR3 is 15 residues. V was clipped by 6 bases and J by 1 base, with 13 bases between them. The CDR3 sequence is CASTPAWVNTGELFF. In nucleotides, the CDR3 is TGCGCCAGCACCCCTGCATGGGTGAACACCGGGGAGCTGTTTTTT.

In this sample, this clone turned up once. V and J are TRBV5-8 and TRBJ2-6, with TRBD1 matching over 9 bases. After removal of 1 base from V and 0 bases from J, the junction contained 8 bases not matched to a gene. Germline CDR1 SGHTS, CDR2 YDEGEE. This CDR3 is built from 19 residues. The CDR3 loop reads CASSLFRGTGTSGANVLTF. In DNA form, the CDR3 reads TGTGCCAGCAGCTTGTTTAGAGGGACAGGGACCTCTGGGGCCAACGTCCTGACTTTC.

The chain uses TRBV30 and TRBJ2-5; either TRBD1 or TRBD2 may fit D (6 bases each). V lost 5 bases to trimming and J lost 1 base, with 17 bases between them. The V gene's germline CDR1 is GTSNPN and CDR2 SVGIG (reference sequence). The CDR3 spans 15 residues. This CDR3 reads CAWAFGGGGQETQYF. Written as DNA, the CDR3 is TGTGCCTGGGCCTTCGGAGGAGGGGGCCAAGAGACCCAGTACTTC.

The chain recombines TRBV5-1 with TRBJ2-1; possibly TRBD2 for D (5 bases). The CDR3 is made up of 12 amino acids. Trimming pared 4 bases from V and 8 bases from J, leaving 10 bases between. Germline values: CDR1 SGHRS, CDR2 YFSETQ. CDR3 sequence (DNA): TGCGCCAGCAGCCCACACGGGGATGAGCAGTTCTTC. Translation: CASSPHGDEQFF.

The genes are TRBV27 and TRBJ2-4; possible D gene TRBD2, 6 bases. Trimming shortened V by 0 bases and J by 7 bases, and 16 bases separated the two germline ends. Germline CDR1 and CDR2: MNHEY and SMNVEV (reference sequence). This CDR3 contains 16 residues. The CDR3 protein is CASSLSSFGSLNIQYF. The CDR3 DNA sequence: TGTGCCAGCAGTTTATCTTCGTTCGGGAGTTTGAACATTCAGTACTTC.

V gene TRBV30 combines with J gene TRBJ2-7; the D is unclear. Trimming stripped 2 bases from V and 3 bases from J, with 11 bases between. There are 13 residues in the CDR3. The germline V gene encodes CDR1 GTSNPN and CDR2 SVGIG (reference sequence). Written as DNA, the CDR3 is TGTGCCTGGAGTAGGTCAATTTACTACGAGCAGTACTTC. It specifies CAWSRSIYYEQYF.

The CDR3 protein is CASSPGIRYGYTF. CDR3 nucleotides: TGTGCCAGCAGCCCGGGGATACGGTATGGCTACACCTTC. The chain employs TRBV11-2 and TRBJ1-2; unclear D gene. This CDR3 is built from 13 residues. Germline CDR1 and CDR2: SGHAT and FQNNGV. Deletions cut 5 bases from V and 5 bases from J, with 12 bases between.

This chain connects TRBV5-1 to TRBJ2-2, with D possibly matching TRBD1 (5 bases). CDR1 and CDR2 (germline): SGHRS, YFSETQ. V lost 3 bases and J lost 4, with 13 bases in between. This CDR3 contains 15 residues. Here the CDR3 DNA reads TGCGCCAGCAGCTCCGTCGGACAACTCACCGGGGAGCTGTTTTTT. It is translated as CASSSVGQLTGELFF.

V is TRBV2 and J is TRBJ2-3; TRBD1 matches 9 bases. This CDR3 has 14 residues. V trimming: 11 bases; J trimming: 1 base; junction bases outside the gene matches: 7. Germline V gene sequence: CDR1 SNHLY, CDR2 FYNNEI. This CDR3 reads CADTGQGRTDTQYF. The CDR3 DNA is TGTGCCGACACGGGACAGGGCCGCACAGATACGCAGTATTTT.

The chain is built from TRBV5-1 and TRBJ2-3; 7 bases align to TRBD2. J lost 0 bases, V lost 4 bases, and 8 bases had no gene match. The CDR3 totals 16 residues. Germline V CDR1 and CDR2: SGHRS, YFSETQ. The CDR3 coding sequence is TGCGCCAGCAGCCGCGTGGTTAGCGGGAGCACAGATACGCAGTATTTT. Protein: CASSRVVSGSTDTQYF.

This chain links TRBV5-8 with TRBJ2-6; unclear D gene. Germline-derived CDR1 and CDR2 are SGHTS and YDEGEE. The ends were cut back, 2 bases at V and 0 bases at J, with 3 bases in the middle. The CDR3 loop spans 14 amino acids. CDR3 region: CASSFDSGANVLTF. As DNA, the CDR3 is TGTGCCAGCAGCTTTGACTCTGGGGCCAACGTCCTGACTTTC.

The chain has TRBV28 and TRBJ2-7; D is uncertain. V lost 1 base to trimming and J lost 3 bases, with 10 bases between them. This CDR3 has 14 residues. Germline V lookup: CDR1 MDHEN, CDR2 SYDVKM. This chain's CDR3 is CASSLFIQIYEQYF. CDR3 in DNA: TGTGCCAGCAGTTTATTCATACAAATCTACGAGCAGTACTTC.

A few counts support this clone. This sequence joins TRBV19 and TRBJ1-5, with TRBD1 matching over 7 bases. The CDR3 spans 14 residues. Trimming removed 5 bases from V and 5 bases from J; junction bases left unmatched: 6. Germline CDR1 is LNHDA and CDR2 is SQIVND (reference sequence). CDR3 sequence reads: CASSVAGGDQPQHF. The CDR3 DNA reads TGTGCCAGTAGTGTCGCAGGGGGTGATCAGCCCCAGCATTTT.

This clone appeared a single time. The chain employs TRBV7-6 and TRBJ2-1; D remains ambiguous. The CDR3 covers 16 residues. The ends were cut back, 5 bases at V and 0 bases at J, with 14 bases in the middle. Germline V gives CDR1 SGHVS, CDR2 FNYEAQ. Here the CDR3 reads CASSPQTTYSYNEQFF. CDR3 nucleotides: TGTGCCAGCAGCCCCCAGACAACTTACTCCTACAATGAGCAGTTCTTC.